The 29 T cell receptor beta chains presented below share a single source sample, sequenced in a study of blood T cells in healthy people across ages. Next came a second PCR, run for about 7 to 12 cycles, which used a sample-barcoded 5' primer along with a J-beta primer mix. TCRdb itself ran the 5' RACE reads through MiXCR, one entry per CDR3 protein. The sample records fewer than 2 million distinct CDR3 sequences, approximately 40% being singletons. What was sequenced was blood. The receptors stem from a human donor in good health.

The CDR3 nucleotides read TGTGCCAGCCGGCCGGGACAGGCTGGCGCAGATACGCAGTATTTT. Protein sequence: CASRPGQAGADTQYF. The chain joins TRBV4-2 to TRBJ2-3, with TRBD1 identical over 8 bases. The trim removed 8 bases at V and 4 bases at J, leaving 11 bases unmatched. The V gene's germline CDR1 is LGHNA and CDR2 YNFKEQ. The CDR3 is 15 amino acids.

This clonotype was counted ten times or more. The chain carries TRBV12-3 or TRBV12-4 and TRBJ2-4; 8 bases fit TRBD2. The CDR3 runs to 17 residues. Unmatched junction bases numbered 8, after V lost 2 bases and J lost 2 bases. The CDR3 region is CASSLSGGGPSKNIQYF. In DNA, the CDR3 is TGTGCCAGCAGTTTATCCGGGGGGGGCCCATCCAAAAACATTCAGTACTTC.

V and J are TRBV7-9 and TRBJ2-1, with unresolved D. The CDR3 has 11 amino acids. Trimming shortened V by 5 bases and J by 9 bases, and 8 bases separated the two germline ends. Per germline, CDR1 SEHNR and CDR2 FQNEAQ (reference sequence). CDR3 nucleotides: TGTGCCAGCAGCCCGAATAGTGAGCAGTTCTTC. It is translated as CASSPNSEQFF.

The V call is TRBV5-1, the J call TRBJ1-4; possible D gene TRBD1, 6 bases. CDR1 SGHRS and CDR2 YFSETQ come from the germline V gene. V was trimmed by 2 bases and J by 13 bases, leaving 12 bases between them. The CDR3 contains 12 residues. DNA of the CDR3: TGCGCCAGCAGCTTTGCCGGGACAAGACTGTTTTTT. This gives the protein CASSFAGTRLFF.

CDR3 sequence reads: CASSQDPFPQDEAFF. CDR3 nucleotides: TGCGCCAGCAGCCAAGATCCTTTCCCCCAGGATGAAGCTTTCTTT. The chain couples TRBV4-3 to TRBJ1-1; D unclear. The germline CDR1 and CDR2 sequences are LGHNA and YSLEER. CDR3 size: 15 residues. V was clipped by 0 bases and J by 7 bases, with 15 bases between them.

This clonotype was recorded at least ten times. The chain uses TRBV20-1 and TRBJ1-5; D is perhaps TRBD1 (5 bases). The CDR3 covers 12 residues. Germline V gene sequence: CDR1 DFQATT, CDR2 SNEGSKA (reference sequence). With 2 bases removed from V and 5 bases from J, the gap between germline ends came to 7 bases. CDR3 protein: CSARRGDQPQHF. In DNA form, the CDR3 reads TGCAGTGCTAGACGGGGGGATCAGCCCCAGCATTTT.

About this clonotype: Mismatch with germline at one junction end may stem from a read error. The rearrangement links TRBV7-9 to TRBJ2-1, with D perhaps TRBD1 (5 bases). This CDR3 spans 15 amino acids. Germline CDR1 and CDR2: SEHNR and FQNEAQ (reference sequence). The CDR3 DNA reads TGTGCCAGCAGCTTGACAGAACCCTCCAACAATGAGCAGTTCTTC. As protein: CASSLTEPSNNEQFF.

This clonotype has only a few counts. The chain recombines TRBV9 with TRBJ1-1, with D possibly TRBD1 on 5 matching bases. The CDR3 totals 15 residues. Trimming removed 3 bases from V and 1 base from J, with 13 bases in between. Per the germline V gene, CDR1 is SGDLS and CDR2 is YYNGEE. Written as DNA, the CDR3 is TGTGCCAGCAGCGCCGGGACCCCGGGGAACACTGAAGCTTTCTTT. Translated: CASSAGTPGNTEAFF. The full variable domain, its missing parts supplied by reference TRBV9 and TRBJ1-1, is DSGVTQTPKHLITATGQRVTLRCSPRSGDLSVYWYQQSLDQGLQFLIQYYNGEERAKGNILERFSAQQFPDLHSELNLSSLELGDSALYFCASSAGTPGNTEAFFGQGTRLTVV.

This clonotype has only a few counts. V usage is TRBV20-1 and J usage is TRBJ1-2; D remains unclear. V was cut by 6 bases and J by 4 bases, with 15 bases left in between. Germline loops: CDR1 DFQATT, CDR2 SNEGSKA (reference sequence). This CDR3 region has 13 residues. CDR3 sequence (DNA): TGCAGTGCCCGCATGAGGCAGGCCTATGGCTACACCTTC. Encoded protein: CSARMRQAYGYTF.

V is TRBV5-1 and J is TRBJ2-4, with a possible D match to TRBD2 (5 bases). The germline V gene has CDR1 SGHRS and CDR2 YFSETQ. The CDR3 loop spans 15 amino acids. The V gene lost 7 bases and the J gene lost 5 bases, with 19 bases spanning the gap. CDR3 sequence reads: CASPPRKSSQNIQYF. As DNA, the CDR3 is TGCGCCAGCCCCCCCCGAAAATCTAGCCAAAACATTCAGTACTTC.

This clonotype showed up just once. The V gene is TRBV7-2, the J gene TRBJ1-2; no definite D call. Trimming shortened V by 2 bases and J by 5 bases, and 15 bases separated the two germline ends. Germline V gene data show CDR1 as SGHTA and CDR2 as FQGNSA. This CDR3 comprises 15 residues. The CDR3, as DNA: TGTGCCAGCAGCTTATCCCGTTCGATGGGGTATGGCTACACCTTC. Translation gives CASSLSRSMGYGYTF.

The table lists this clonotype with many counts. In nucleotides, the CDR3 is TGTGCCAGCAGTCCGGGGACAGACTCCGGAAATGAGCAGTTCTTC. Encoded protein: CASSPGTDSGNEQFF. The chain joins TRBV12-3 or TRBV12-4 to TRBJ2-1; 7 positions agree with TRBD1. Germline trimming cut 5 bases from V and 7 bases from J; bases unmatched to any gene: 11. The CDR3 runs to 15 residues.

The V gene is TRBV4-3, the J gene TRBJ1-3; no definite D call. This CDR3 contains 16 residues. Germline V CDR1 and CDR2: LGHNA, YSLEER. Trimming stripped 4 bases from V and 0 bases from J, with 13 bases between. CDR3 DNA: TGCGCCAGCAGCCCTCAAGAGGGCAACTCTGGAAACACCATATATTTT. Residues: CASSPQEGNSGNTIYF.

The genes are TRBV10-3 and TRBJ2-5, with TRBD2 matching over 7 bases. There are 16 residues in the CDR3. V shed 8 bases, J shed 1 base, and the junction held 13 bases outside the gene matches. Germline V gene data show CDR1 as ENHRY and CDR2 as SYGVKD. CDR3 sequence: CAIGGGGGVFQETQYF. DNA for the CDR3: TGTGCCATCGGGGGAGGCGGGGGAGTCTTCCAAGAGACCCAGTACTTC.

The table lists this clonotype with a few counts. The V and J genes are TRBV4-2 and TRBJ1-5; D is uncertain. The CDR3 loop spans 15 amino acids. V gave up 4 bases and J gave up 5 bases, with 15 bases separating them. CDR1 LGHNA and CDR2 YNFKEQ come from the germline V gene. DNA for the CDR3: TGTGCCAGCAGCCGGGGTGGGCAGACCTATCAGCCCCAGCATTTT. Residues: CASSRGGQTYQPQHF.

The V and J genes are TRBV7-2 and TRBJ1-5; D is undetermined. V shed 7 bases and J shed 5 bases, with 12 bases lying between them. CDR3 length equals 13 residues. Germline lookup yields CDR1 SGHTA and CDR2 FQGNSA. The chain's CDR3 is CASNYRGDQPQHF. The CDR3 DNA sequence: TGTGCCAGCAATTACCGGGGTGATCAGCCCCAGCATTTT. Based on the CDR3 plus reference TRBV7-2 and TRBJ1-5, the full variable domain is GAGVSQSPSNKVTEKGKDVELRCDPISGHTALYWYRQSLGQGLEFLIYFQGNSAPDKSGLPSDRFSAERTGGSVSTLTIQRTQQEDSAVYLCASNYRGDQPQHFGDGTRLSIL.

On this clonotype: The germline gene is not matched at one end of the junction; a read error may be the cause. The V and J genes are TRBV24-1 and TRBJ1-2, with 8 bases identical to TRBD1. This CDR3 contains 15 residues. CDR1 and CDR2 from the germline V gene are KGHDR and SFDVKD. As DNA, the CDR3 is TGTGTCACCAGTGATTACAGGGGGTCAAACTATGGCTACACCTTC. This codes for CVTSDYRGSNYGYTF.

Comment on this clonotype: One base away lies a much larger clone, so this may be a sequencing read error. The CDR3 DNA reads TGTGCCCGCAGCTCCCGGGACAGGGGGCCCTACGAGCAGTACTTC. The encoded protein is CARSSRDRGPYEQYF. J is TRBJ2-5 and V is TRBV7-2; 12 bases are shared with TRBD1. The J call may be faulty, since TRBJ2-7 better matches the DNA end. The CDR3 sequence is 15 residues long. The germline V gene has CDR1 SGHTA and CDR2 FQGNSA.

This clonotype has at least ten counts. The chain is built from TRBV20-1 and TRBJ2-1; 13 bases are shared with TRBD2. The germline gives CDR1 DFQATT, CDR2 SNEGSKA (reference sequence). V trimming: 5 bases; J trimming: 5 bases; junction bases outside the gene matches: 3. This CDR3 region has 14 residues. This CDR3 reads CSAEGTSGNNEQFF. The CDR3 DNA sequence: TGCAGTGCTGAGGGGACTAGCGGGAACAATGAGCAGTTCTTC.

The chain combines TRBV29-1 with TRBJ2-1; a possible D gene is TRBD2 (5 bases). CDR3 size: 13 residues. The germline V and J ends were trimmed by 6 bases and 6 bases, with 15 bases remaining between them. Germline CDR1 SQVTM, CDR2 ANQGSEA. The CDR3 DNA sequence: TGCAGCGTAGACGGTCTCCGGGGCAATGAGCAGTTCTTC. This sequence encodes CSVDGLRGNEQFF.

This clonotype was recorded a few times. This chain links TRBV6-4 with TRBJ2-7; D may correspond to TRBD1 or TRBD2 (5 bases each). This CDR3 has 20 residues. Trimming removed 8 bases at V and 6 bases at J, with 38 bases between. Germline V CDR1 and CDR2: MRHNA, SNTAGT. CDR3 in amino acids: CASWGTGPLGDPLRTLEQYF. The CDR3 DNA is TGTGCCAGCTGGGGTACTGGCCCTTTAGGGGACCCCCTGAGGACGCTCGAGCAGTACTTC.

The rearrangement uses TRBV7-6 and TRBJ1-4, with 10 bases lining up with TRBD1. Germline V gene lookup returns CDR1 SGHVS and CDR2 FNYEAQ. The length of the CDR3 is 17 residues. J lost 8 bases, V lost 5 bases, and 14 bases had no gene match. The CDR3, as DNA: TGTGCCAGCAGCACCGCGATGTTTCGGACAGGGGGGGAAAAACTGTTTTTT. Its translation: CASSTAMFRTGGEKLFF.

The V call is TRBV7-2, the J call TRBJ2-5; D is unclear. The germline V and J ends were trimmed by 4 bases and 1 base, with 7 bases remaining between them. Germline lookup yields CDR1 SGHTA and CDR2 FQGNSA. This CDR3 comprises 13 residues. The CDR3 sequence is CASSSPFQETQYF. The CDR3 region has the DNA TGTGCCAGCAGCTCCCCATTCCAAGAGACCCAGTACTTC.

The CDR3 reads CASSEDRGLNGYTF. CDR3 DNA: TGTGCCAGCAGCGAGGACAGGGGATTGAATGGCTACACCTTC. V and J are TRBV7-8 and TRBJ1-2; 9 nucleotides align to TRBD1. This CDR3 comprises 14 residues. J lost 6 bases, V lost 5 bases, and 7 bases had no gene match. Germline values: CDR1 SGHVS, CDR2 FQNEAQ.

This clonotype was observed once. The rearrangement uses TRBV7-8 and TRBJ1-5; 7 nucleotides line up with TRBD1. The CDR3 length is 16 residues. CDR1 is SGHVS, CDR2 FQNEAQ, per germline. The trim removed 5 bases at V and 4 bases at J, leaving 11 bases unmatched. The CDR3 reads CASSALTGATNQPQHF. CDR3 DNA sequence: TGTGCCAGCAGCGCCCTAACAGGGGCGACAAATCAGCCCCAGCATTTT.

The CDR3 nucleotides read TGTGCCAGCAGCCAAGGAGGAGTAGCGGGGGTAGTAATCGATGAGCAGTTCTTC. Translation: CASSQGGVAGVVIDEQFF. The V and J genes are TRBV3-1 and TRBJ2-1, with 9 positions matching TRBD2. Unmatched junction bases numbered 15, after V lost 1 base and J lost 8 bases. Germline loops: CDR1 LGHDT, CDR2 YNNKEL (reference sequence). CDR3 length: 18 residues.

This clonotype was seen only a few times. The gene calls are TRBV4-3 and TRBJ1-4; tentatively, D is TRBD1 (5 bases). V shed 4 bases and J shed 0 bases, with 12 bases lying between them. Germline lookup yields CDR1 LGHNA and CDR2 YSLEER. This CDR3 spans 16 amino acids. The CDR3 DNA reads TGCGCCAGCAGCCGTCAATCGGGGGCAACTAATGAAAAACTGTTTTTT. It encodes CASSRQSGATNEKLFF.

Comment on this clonotype: A much larger clone differs from this one at a single base, so this may be a read error. This chain connects TRBV29-1 to TRBJ2-4; D remains unclear. The CDR3 has 14 residues. With 3 bases removed from V and 7 bases from J, the gap between germline ends came to 16 bases. Germline CDR1 reads SQVTM; CDR2 reads ANQGSEA. In DNA form, the CDR3 reads TGCAGCGTTGAGGAGAGTGGGGTCGGTAACATTCAGTACTTC. Its protein is CSVEESGVGNIQYF.

This clonotype was counted only a few times. The chain recombines TRBV7-6 with TRBJ2-5, with D tentatively TRBD2 (6 bases). The J call may be mistaken, given a closer DNA end match to TRBJ2-7. The CDR3 is made up of 13 amino acids. Germline loops: CDR1 SGHVS, CDR2 FNYEAQ. In nucleotides, the CDR3 is TGTGCCAGCAGCTGGGGACTTTACTACGAGCAGTACTTC. Translated, it gives CASSWGLYYEQYF.